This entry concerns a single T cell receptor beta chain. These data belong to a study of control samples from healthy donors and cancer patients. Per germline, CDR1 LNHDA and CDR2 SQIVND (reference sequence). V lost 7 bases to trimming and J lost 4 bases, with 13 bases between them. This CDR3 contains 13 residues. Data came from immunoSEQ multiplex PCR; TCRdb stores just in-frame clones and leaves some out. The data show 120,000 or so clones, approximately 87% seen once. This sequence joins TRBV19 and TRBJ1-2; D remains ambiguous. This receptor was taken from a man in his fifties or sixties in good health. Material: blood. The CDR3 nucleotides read TGTGCCAGTAACTATTTGAGCGGCTATGGCTACACCTTC. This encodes CASNYLSGYGYTF.